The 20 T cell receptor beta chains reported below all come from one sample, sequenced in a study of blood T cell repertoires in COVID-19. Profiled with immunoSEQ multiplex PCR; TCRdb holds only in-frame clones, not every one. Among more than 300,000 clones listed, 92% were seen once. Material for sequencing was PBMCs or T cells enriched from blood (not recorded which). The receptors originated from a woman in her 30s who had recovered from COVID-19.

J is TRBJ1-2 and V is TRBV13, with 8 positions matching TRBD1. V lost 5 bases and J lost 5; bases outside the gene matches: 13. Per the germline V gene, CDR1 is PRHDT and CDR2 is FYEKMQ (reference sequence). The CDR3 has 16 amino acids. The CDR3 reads CASSPAGGILWYGYTF. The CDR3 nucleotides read TGTGCCAGCAGCCCCGCAGGGGGCATTCTTTGGTATGGCTACACCTTC.

CDR3 coding DNA: TGTGCCAGCAGTTCGGGACAGCCGAGCTCCTATAATTCACCCCTCCACTTT. The encoded protein is CASSSGQPSSYNSPLHF. J is TRBJ1-6 and V is TRBV28; 7 nucleotides match TRBD1. V lost 4 bases to trimming and J lost 0 bases; unmatched junction nucleotides: 6. CDR1 is MDHEN and CDR2 is SYDVKM in the germline V gene. The CDR3 is made up of 17 amino acids.

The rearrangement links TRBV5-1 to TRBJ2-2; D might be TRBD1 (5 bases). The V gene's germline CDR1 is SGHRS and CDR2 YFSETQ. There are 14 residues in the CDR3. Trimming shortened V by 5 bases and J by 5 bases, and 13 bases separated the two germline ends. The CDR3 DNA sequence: TGCGCCAGCAGGCAAGACAGTTTTACCGGGGAGCTGTTTTTT. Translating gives CASRQDSFTGELFF.

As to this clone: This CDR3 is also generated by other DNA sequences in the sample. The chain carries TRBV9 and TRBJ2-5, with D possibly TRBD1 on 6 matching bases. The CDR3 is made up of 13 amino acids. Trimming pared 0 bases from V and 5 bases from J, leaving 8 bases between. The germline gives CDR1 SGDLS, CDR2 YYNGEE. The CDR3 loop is CASSVGGRETQYF. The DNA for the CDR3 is TGTGCCAGCAGCGTAGGGGGGCGGGAGACCCAGTACTTC.

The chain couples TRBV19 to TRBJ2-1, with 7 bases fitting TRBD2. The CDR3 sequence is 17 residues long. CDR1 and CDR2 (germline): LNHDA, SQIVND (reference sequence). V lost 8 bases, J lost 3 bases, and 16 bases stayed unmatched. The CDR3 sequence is CASSHEEGGALYNEQFF. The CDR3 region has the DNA TGTGCCAGTTCCCATGAGGAGGGAGGGGCCCTCTACAATGAGCAGTTCTTC.

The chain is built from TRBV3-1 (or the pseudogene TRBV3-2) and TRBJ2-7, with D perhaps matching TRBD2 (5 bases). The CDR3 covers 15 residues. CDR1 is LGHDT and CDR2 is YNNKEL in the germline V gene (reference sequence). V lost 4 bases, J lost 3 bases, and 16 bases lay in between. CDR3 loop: CASSPGPGGGYEQYF. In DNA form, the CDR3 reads TGTGCCAGCAGCCCCGGGCCCGGAGGTGGCTACGAGCAGTACTTC.

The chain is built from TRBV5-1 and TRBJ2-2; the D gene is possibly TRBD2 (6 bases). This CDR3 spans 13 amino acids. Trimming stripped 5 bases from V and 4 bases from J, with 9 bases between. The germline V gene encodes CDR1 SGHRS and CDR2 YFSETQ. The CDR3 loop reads CASRGRPTGELFF. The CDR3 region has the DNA TGCGCCAGCAGGGGGAGGCCCACCGGGGAGCTGTTTTTT.

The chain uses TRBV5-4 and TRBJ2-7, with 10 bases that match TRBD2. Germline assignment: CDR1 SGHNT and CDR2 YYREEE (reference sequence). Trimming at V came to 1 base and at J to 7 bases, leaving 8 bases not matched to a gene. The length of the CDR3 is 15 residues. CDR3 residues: CASSLSLAGVGEQYF. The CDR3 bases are TGTGCCAGCAGCTTGAGCCTAGCGGGAGTCGGGGAGCAGTACTTC.

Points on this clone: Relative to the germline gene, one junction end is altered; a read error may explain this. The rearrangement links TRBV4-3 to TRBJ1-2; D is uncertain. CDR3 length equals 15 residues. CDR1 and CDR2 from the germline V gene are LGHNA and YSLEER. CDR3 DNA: TGCGCCAGCAGCCAAGAAAGAAGTGGAGGTTATGGATACACCTTC. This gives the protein CASSQERSGGYGYTF.

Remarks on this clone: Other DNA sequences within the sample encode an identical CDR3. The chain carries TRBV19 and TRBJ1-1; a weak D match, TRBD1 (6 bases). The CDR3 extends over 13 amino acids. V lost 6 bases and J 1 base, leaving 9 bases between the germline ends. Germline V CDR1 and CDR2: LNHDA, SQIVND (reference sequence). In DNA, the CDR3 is TGTGCCAGTAGCACGACAGGGAACACTGAAGCTTTCTTT. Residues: CASSTTGNTEAFF. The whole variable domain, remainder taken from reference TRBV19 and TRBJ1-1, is DGGITQSPKYLFRKEGQNVTLSCEQNLNHDAMYWYRQDPGQGLRLIYYSQIVNDFQKGDIAEGYSVSREKKESFPLTVTSAQKNPTAFYLCASSTTGNTEAFFGQGTRLTVV.

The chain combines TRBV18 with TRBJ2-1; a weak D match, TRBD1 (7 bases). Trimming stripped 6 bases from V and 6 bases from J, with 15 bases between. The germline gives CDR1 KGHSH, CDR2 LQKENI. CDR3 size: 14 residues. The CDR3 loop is CASSQGGSGNEQFF. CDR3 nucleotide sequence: TGTGCCAGCTCGCAGGGGGGTTCGGGCAATGAGCAGTTCTTC.

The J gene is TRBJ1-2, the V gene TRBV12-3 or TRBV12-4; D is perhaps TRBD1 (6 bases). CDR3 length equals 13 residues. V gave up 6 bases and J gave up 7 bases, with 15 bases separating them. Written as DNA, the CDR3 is TGTGCCAGCAGCCCCGGGGGGGCGGGTGGCTACACCTTC. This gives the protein CASSPGGAGGYTF.

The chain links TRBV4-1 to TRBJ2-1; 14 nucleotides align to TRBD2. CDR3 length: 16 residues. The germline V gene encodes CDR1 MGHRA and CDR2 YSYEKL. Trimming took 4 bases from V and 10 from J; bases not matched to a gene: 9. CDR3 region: CASSPRLAGGPGEQFF. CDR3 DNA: TGCGCCAGCAGCCCCCGACTAGCGGGGGGGCCTGGGGAGCAGTTCTTC.

CDR3 nucleotide sequence: TGCGCCAGCAGCTTGGGCCCGGGGGGTGGCACAGATACGCAGTATTTT. Translation gives CASSLGPGGGTDTQYF. This chain joins TRBV5-1 and TRBJ2-3, with TRBD2 matching 7 bases. The CDR3 runs 16 residues. The ends lost 0 bases at V and 1 base at J; junction bases unmatched: 5. Germline V gene data show CDR1 as SGHRS and CDR2 as YFSETQ.

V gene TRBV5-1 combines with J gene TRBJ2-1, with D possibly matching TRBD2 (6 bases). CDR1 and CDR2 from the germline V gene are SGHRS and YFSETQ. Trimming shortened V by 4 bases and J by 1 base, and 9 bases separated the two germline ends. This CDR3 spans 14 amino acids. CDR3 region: CASSRGDSYNEQFF. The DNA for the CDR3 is TGCGCCAGCAGCCGCGGGGATTCCTACAATGAGCAGTTCTTC.

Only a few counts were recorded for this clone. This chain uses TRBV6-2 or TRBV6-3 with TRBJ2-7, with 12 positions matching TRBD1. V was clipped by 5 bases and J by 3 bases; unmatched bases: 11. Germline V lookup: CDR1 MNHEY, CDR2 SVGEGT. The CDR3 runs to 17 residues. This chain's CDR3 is CASSPRDRGPLGYEQYF. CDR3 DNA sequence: TGTGCCAGCAGTCCCCGGGACAGGGGGCCCCTGGGCTACGAGCAGTACTTC.

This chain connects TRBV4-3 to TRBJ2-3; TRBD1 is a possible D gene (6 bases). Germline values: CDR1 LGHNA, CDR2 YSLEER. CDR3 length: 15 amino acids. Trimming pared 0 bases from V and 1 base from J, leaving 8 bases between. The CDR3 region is CASSQDRGGTDTQYF. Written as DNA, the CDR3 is TGCGCCAGCAGCCAAGACAGGGGCGGCACAGATACGCAGTATTTT.

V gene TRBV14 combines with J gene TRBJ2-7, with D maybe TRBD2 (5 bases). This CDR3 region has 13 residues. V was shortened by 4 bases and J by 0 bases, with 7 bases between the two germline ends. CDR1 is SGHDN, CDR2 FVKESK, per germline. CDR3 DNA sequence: TGTGCCAGCAGCCCGACTAACTCCTACGAGCAGTACTTC. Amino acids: CASSPTNSYEQYF.

CDR3 region: CASSPTPRAEAFF. The CDR3 bases are TGTGCCAGCAGCCCGACCCCTCGGGCTGAAGCTTTCTTT. The V call is TRBV9, the J call TRBJ1-1, with D hard to call. The CDR3 has 13 amino acids. V lost 4 bases, J lost 6 bases, and 13 bases lay in between. Germline values: CDR1 SGDLS, CDR2 YYNGEE.

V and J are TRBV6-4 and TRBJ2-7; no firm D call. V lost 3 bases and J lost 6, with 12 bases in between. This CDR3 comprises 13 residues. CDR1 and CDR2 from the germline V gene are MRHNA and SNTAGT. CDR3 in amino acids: CASSERYFSEQYF. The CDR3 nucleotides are TGTGCCAGCAGTGAGAGGTATTTTTCCGAGCAGTACTTC.